This T cell receptor beta chain was observed in a study of cytomegalovirus exposure and HLA in healthy donors. Study-level results: Clusters of TCRs from the first cohort tended to co-occur in the 95 to 150 validation repertoires (as a later analysis found). Using the classifier, cytomegalovirus status was reportedly diagnosed with high specificity and sensitivity.

As for this clone: The antigen is undetermined.

This CDR3 is 13 amino acids long. Deletions cut 3 bases from V and 3 bases from J, with 7 bases between. CDR1 MNHEY and CDR2 SMNVEV come from the germline V gene (reference sequence). The donors were members of the approximately 120-subject validation cohort (separate from the 666-subject first cohort). Data came from immunoSEQ multiplex PCR; TCRdb stores just in-frame clones and leaves some out. This table has about 220,000 clones, about 86% appearing once. The sample was PBMCs. This chain links TRBV27 with TRBJ2-3; D is uncertain. The sequence derives from a woman under 30 in good health and CMV-seronegative. CDR3 loop: CASSFGPTDTQYF. The CDR3, as DNA: TGTGCCAGCAGTTTTGGCCCGACAGATACGCAGTATTTT.